The 28 T cell receptor beta chains listed next were all sequenced from one sample in a study of identical twins. TCRdb ran MiXCR on the 5' RACE reads and lists one entry per CDR3 protein. In the table there are some 1,700,000 distinct CDR3 sequences, less than 40% of which are singletons. The sequenced sample consisted of cord blood. These receptors were collected from a newborn girl in good health.

This clonotype was counted ten times or more. This rearrangement joins TRBV29-1 to TRBJ2-7; 13 positions match TRBD2. This CDR3 region has 16 residues. Germline CDR1 is SQVTM and CDR2 is ANQGSEA. Trimming took 6 bases from V and 4 from J; bases not matched to a gene: 12. The CDR3 loop is CSVLGLAGSPYYEQYF. CDR3 DNA: TGCAGCGTACTGGGACTAGCGGGATCTCCCTATTACGAGCAGTACTTC.

This chain uses TRBV6-5 with TRBJ2-1, with 11 bases fitting TRBD2. The tail of the sequence fits TRBJ2-7 better, so the J call may be wrong. The CDR3 has 15 residues. Germline V CDR1 and CDR2: MNHEY, SVGAGI. CDR3 sequence: CASTIAGGPNNEQYF. The DNA for the CDR3 is TGTGCCAGCACCATAGCGGGAGGGCCCAACAATGAGCAGTACTTC.

In its sample, this clonotype was seen a few times. The genes are TRBV20-1 and TRBJ2-1; 8 positions match TRBD2. V shed 4 bases, J shed 8 bases, and the junction held 16 bases outside the gene matches. This CDR3 is 16 amino acids long. The germline V gene has CDR1 DFQATT and CDR2 SNEGSKA (reference sequence). The CDR3 DNA reads as TGCAGTGCTATGGAGCCTATAGCGGGATCGTTCGATGAGCAGTTCTTC. It yields the protein CSAMEPIAGSFDEQFF.

This clonotype came up a few times. This chain joins TRBV6-2 or TRBV6-3 and TRBJ2-1; D gene unclear. Trimming removed 0 bases at V and 1 base at J, with 7 bases between. This CDR3 is 15 amino acids long. CDR1 and CDR2 (germline): MNHEY, SVGEGT. The CDR3 region is CASSYSSWSYNEQFF. In DNA form, the CDR3 reads TGTGCCAGCAGTTACTCGAGTTGGTCCTACAATGAGCAGTTCTTC.

The rearrangement uses TRBV7-2 and TRBJ1-5, with D perhaps matching TRBD1 (5 bases). CDR3 size: 15 residues. Germline V gene sequence: CDR1 SGHTA, CDR2 FQGNSA. Trimming cost V 5 bases and J 4 bases, with 15 bases left between them. CDR3 loop: CASSPGRGRNQPQHF. Here the CDR3 DNA reads TGTGCCAGCAGCCCCGGTAGGGGACGGAATCAGCCCCAGCATTTT.

The V call is TRBV20-1, the J call TRBJ2-5, with D perhaps matching TRBD1 (6 bases). The CDR3 runs 14 residues. From germline, CDR1 is DFQATT and CDR2 SNEGSKA (reference sequence). With 4 bases removed from V and 6 bases from J, the gap between germline ends came to 18 bases. CDR3 in amino acids: CSATARQDGKTQYF. The CDR3 DNA reads as TGCAGTGCTACCGCCAGACAGGATGGGAAGACCCAGTACTTC.

This chain uses TRBV28 with TRBJ1-5; 9 bases align to TRBD1. Germline V CDR1 and CDR2: MDHEN, SYDVKM. CDR3 length: 20 residues. V shed 6 bases, J shed 1 base, and the junction held 19 bases outside the gene matches. Here the CDR3 DNA reads TGTGCCAGCAGCCCACCGGGACAGGGAATTAGTCGGGGCAGCAATCAGCCCCAGCATTTT. Translating gives CASSPPGQGISRGSNQPQHF.

The CDR3 loop is CASSVELGLAAYNEQYF. The DNA for the CDR3 is TGTGCCAGCAGCGTAGAACTCGGACTAGCGGCCTACAATGAGCAGTACTTC. V and J are TRBV9 and TRBJ2-1, with 10 bases lining up with TRBD2. The J call may be in error: the DNA end matches TRBJ2-7 better. The V gene's germline CDR1 is SGDLS and CDR2 YYNGEE. The CDR3 has 17 residues.

The chain couples TRBV3-1 to TRBJ1-5, with 9 bases aligning to TRBD1. CDR3 size: 15 residues. V shed 7 bases, J shed 1 base, and the junction held 5 bases outside the gene matches. The germline V gene encodes CDR1 LGHDT and CDR2 YNNKEL (reference sequence). CDR3 protein: CASNSQGASNQPQHF. DNA for the CDR3: TGTGCCAGCAACTCACAGGGGGCCAGCAATCAGCCCCAGCATTTT.

This clonotype was found a few times. This chain connects TRBV24-1 to TRBJ2-4, with a possible D match to TRBD2 (5 bases). V was shortened by 1 base and J by 6 bases, with 15 bases between the two germline ends. Germline loops: CDR1 KGHDR, CDR2 SFDVKD. CDR3 size: 16 residues. CDR3 bases: TGTGCCACCAGTGATTTTTTAGCTAGCTGGAGAAACATTCAGTACTTC. Amino acids: CATSDFLASWRNIQYF.

This clonotype was seen a few times. This chain joins TRBV12-5 and TRBJ2-1; the match to TRBD2 covers 10 bases. CDR1 is LGHNT and CDR2 is FRNRAP in the germline V gene. With 6 bases clipped from V and 1 base from J, the junction kept 9 bases outside the gene matches. CDR3 length equals 17 residues. The CDR3 sequence is CASGSPLAGDSYNEQFF. CDR3 bases: TGTGCTAGTGGGTCCCCCCTAGCGGGAGATTCCTACAATGAGCAGTTCTTC. Full variable domain (outside the CDR3, taken from reference TRBV12-5 and TRBJ2-1): DARVTQTPRHKVTEMGQEVTMRCQPILGHNTVFWYRQTMMQGLELLAYFRNRAPLDDSGMPKDRFSAEMPDATLATLKIQPSEPRDSAVYFCASGSPLAGDSYNEQFFGPGTRLTVL.

This clonotype was counted ten times or more. The chain links TRBV11-2 to TRBJ1-2, with D possibly matching TRBD1 (6 bases). The CDR3 covers 17 residues. V was cut by 4 bases and J by 2 bases, with 20 bases left in between. Per germline, CDR1 SGHAT and CDR2 FQNNGV. CDR3 amino acids: CASSYDYAIQGNYGYTF. The CDR3 DNA reads as TGTGCCAGCAGCTACGATTACGCAATCCAGGGGAACTATGGCTACACCTTC. The full variable domain, in which reference TRBV11-2 and TRBJ1-2 provide the parts outside the CDR3, is EAGVAQSPRYKIIEKRQSVAFWCNPISGHATLYWYQQILGQGPKLLIQFQNNGVVDDSQLPKDRFSAERLKGVDSTLKIQPAKLEDSAVYLCASSYDYAIQGNYGYTFGSGTRLTVV.

This chain connects TRBV7-2 to TRBJ2-7, with D possibly TRBD2 on 6 matching bases. With 0 bases removed from V and 0 bases from J, the gap between germline ends came to 21 bases. The CDR3 contains 19 residues. The V gene's germline CDR1 is SGHTA and CDR2 FQGNSA. The CDR3 reads CASSLAQFGAGLSSYEQYF. For the CDR3, the DNA is TGTGCCAGCAGCTTAGCTCAATTTGGGGCGGGGCTAAGCTCCTACGAGCAGTACTTC.

This clonotype is a singleton in its sample. The gene calls are TRBV6-6 and TRBJ1-4; no definite D call. Trimming took 1 base from V and 10 from J, leaving 7 bases between them. The CDR3 consists of 12 residues. CDR1 MNHNY and CDR2 SVGAGI come from the germline V gene (reference sequence). This CDR3 is CASSYCMRKLFF. CDR3 coding DNA: TGTGCCAGCAGTTACTGTATGAGAAAACTGTTTTTT.

In this sample, this clonotype turned up a few times. This rearrangement joins TRBV27 to TRBJ2-7; TRBD1 matches 8 bases. The CDR3 runs to 15 residues. V lost 5 bases and J lost 2; bases outside the gene matches: 8. Germline V gene data show CDR1 as MNHEY and CDR2 as SMNVEV (reference sequence). CDR3 coding DNA: TGTGCCAGCAGTCCGGACAGGGCCCGTGCCTACGAGCAGTACTTC. Protein product: CASSPDRARAYEQYF.

The V gene is TRBV7-2, the J gene TRBJ2-1; 8 nucleotides agree with TRBD2. Germline V lookup: CDR1 SGHTA, CDR2 FQGNSA. V was clipped by 2 bases and J by 5 bases; unmatched bases: 11. The CDR3 totals 17 residues. CDR3 sequence (DNA): TGTGCCAGCAGCTTAAACCCTCCGCTAGCGGGCAACAATGAGCAGTTCTTC. Protein product: CASSLNPPLAGNNEQFF.

This chain uses TRBV6-2 or TRBV6-3 with TRBJ2-5, with TRBD1 matching 7 bases. The CDR3 totals 14 residues. The V and J ends lost 1 base and 2 bases, in that order; junction bases with no gene match: 1. CDR1 MNHEY and CDR2 SVGEGT come from the germline V gene. The CDR3 reads CASSYFRGQETQYF. The CDR3 DNA sequence: TGTGCCAGCAGTTACTTCAGGGGGCAAGAGACCCAGTACTTC.

This clonotype was found a few times. The genes are TRBV4-2 and TRBJ2-4; 12 bases match TRBD2. CDR3 size: 18 residues. V lost 3 bases to trimming and J lost 4 bases; unmatched junction nucleotides: 10. Germline V gene data show CDR1 as LGHNA and CDR2 as YNFKEQ. CDR3 protein: CASSQILAGGPTKNIQYF. The CDR3 DNA reads TGTGCCAGCAGCCAGATACTAGCGGGGGGCCCCACTAAAAACATTCAGTACTTC.

V gene TRBV3-1 combines with J gene TRBJ2-4; D gene unclear. Germline V lookup: CDR1 LGHDT, CDR2 YNNKEL (reference sequence). The ends were cut back, 4 bases at V and 0 bases at J, with 7 bases in the middle. The CDR3 is 14 residues long. The CDR3 loop reads CASSRRIAKNIQYF. DNA of the CDR3: TGTGCCAGCAGCCGCAGAATAGCCAAAAACATTCAGTACTTC.

This clonotype was counted only a few times. The CDR3 DNA follows: TGCAGTGCTAGCGGGAGGGCCCTCAAGACCCAGTACTTC. As protein: CSASGRALKTQYF. The chain links TRBV20-1 to TRBJ2-5; 8 bases match TRBD2. J was trimmed by 6 bases and V by 3 bases; bases with no gene match: 6. This CDR3 comprises 13 residues. CDR1 is DFQATT, CDR2 SNEGSKA, per germline (reference sequence).

This clonotype was counted a few times. The chain uses TRBV27 and TRBJ2-5, with 8 nucleotides matching TRBD2. Germline trimming cut 2 bases from V and 4 bases from J; bases unmatched to any gene: 9. Germline lookup yields CDR1 MNHEY and CDR2 SMNVEV (reference sequence). The CDR3 is 16 residues long. The CDR3 DNA reads TGTGCCAGCAGTTTAGGAGCGGGAGATATAAGAGAGACCCAGTACTTC. It encodes CASSLGAGDIRETQYF.

Concerning this clonotype: A far more abundant clone sits one base away, making this likely a read error. This chain connects TRBV4-2 to TRBJ2-1, with D possibly being TRBD2 (6 bases). This CDR3 is built from 13 residues. The V and J ends lost 0 bases and 10 bases respectively, with 10 bases between them. Germline loops: CDR1 LGHNA, CDR2 YNFKEQ. The CDR3: CASSQEGGYEQFF. CDR3 bases: TGTGCCAGCAGCCAAGAGGGGGGATACGAGCAGTTCTTC.

This clonotype came up a few times. V gene TRBV20-1 combines with J gene TRBJ2-3; D could derive from TRBD1 or TRBD2 (5 bases each). V lost 6 bases, J lost 6 bases, and 22 bases lay in between. Looked up from germline, CDR1 is DFQATT and CDR2 is SNEGSKA (reference sequence). The CDR3 contains 15 residues. The CDR3, as DNA: TGCAGTGCGCTATCCGGACAAGAGGGTGGGGATACGCAGTATTTT. Translation: CSALSGQEGGDTQYF.

This sequence joins TRBV12-3 or TRBV12-4 and TRBJ2-7; maybe TRBD2 (5 bases). The J call may be incorrect, as the DNA end agrees better with TRBJ2-5. CDR3 size: 15 residues. DNA of the CDR3: TGTGCCAGCAGCCTATTTACTAGACGCGAGGAGACCCAGTACTTC. Protein: CASSLFTRREETQYF.

V and J are TRBV3-1 and TRBJ2-5; 13 positions agree with TRBD2. This CDR3 contains 21 residues. Germline trimming cut 0 bases from V and 3 bases from J; bases unmatched to any gene: 16. CDR1 and CDR2 (germline): LGHDT, YNNKEL (reference sequence). The DNA of the CDR3 is TGTGCCAGCAGCCAAGATCTCCCCGGGACTAGCGGGAACGGCCATGAAGAGACCCAGTACTTC. Amino acid sequence: CASSQDLPGTSGNGHEETQYF.

This clonotype has more than one count but fewer than ten. V is TRBV10-1 and J is TRBJ2-1; 10 positions match TRBD1. J lost 6 bases, V lost 5 bases, and 7 bases had no gene match. From germline, CDR1 is WNHNN and CDR2 SYGVQD (reference sequence). This CDR3 has 15 amino acids. CDR3 coding DNA: TGCGCCAGCAGTCAGCCGGGACAGGGGCTCAATGAGCAGTTCTTC. Encoded protein: CASSQPGQGLNEQFF.

In its sample, this clonotype was seen many times. The V gene is TRBV7-2, the J gene TRBJ2-3; D possibly corresponds to TRBD2 (6 bases). Trimming stripped 3 bases from V and 1 base from J, with 8 bases between. Germline V gives CDR1 SGHTA, CDR2 FQGNSA. This CDR3 is 14 amino acids long. CDR3 in amino acids: CASSFASGTDTQYF. The CDR3 DNA is TGTGCCAGCAGCTTCGCTAGCGGCACAGATACGCAGTATTTT.

This clonotype turned up a few times. V usage is TRBV5-5 and J usage is TRBJ2-3; 7 bases agree with TRBD2. V shed 1 base and J 6 bases; nucleotides not matched to a gene: 11. The CDR3 runs 16 residues. Per the germline V gene, CDR1 is SGHKS and CDR2 is YYEKEE (reference sequence). The CDR3 reads CASSLSKRGRVDTQYF. For the CDR3, the DNA is TGTGCCAGCAGCTTGAGTAAGCGGGGACGAGTTGATACGCAGTATTTT.